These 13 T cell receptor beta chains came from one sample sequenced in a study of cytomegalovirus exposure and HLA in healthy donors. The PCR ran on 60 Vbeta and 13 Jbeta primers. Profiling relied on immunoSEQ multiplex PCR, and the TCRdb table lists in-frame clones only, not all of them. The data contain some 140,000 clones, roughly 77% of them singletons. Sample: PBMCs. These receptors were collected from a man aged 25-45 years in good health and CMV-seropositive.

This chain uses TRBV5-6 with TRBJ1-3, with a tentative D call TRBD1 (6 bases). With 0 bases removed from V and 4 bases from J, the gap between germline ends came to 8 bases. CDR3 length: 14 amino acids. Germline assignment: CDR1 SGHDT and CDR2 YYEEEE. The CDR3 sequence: CASSLVQGGNTIYF. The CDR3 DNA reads TGTGCCAGCAGCTTGGTGCAGGGGGGAAACACCATATATTTT.

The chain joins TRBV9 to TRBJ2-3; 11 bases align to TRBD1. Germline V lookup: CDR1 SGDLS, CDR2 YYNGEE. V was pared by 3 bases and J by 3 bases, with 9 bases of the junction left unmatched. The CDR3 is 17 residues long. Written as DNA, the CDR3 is TGTGCCAGCAGCGCGTACTCCGGGACAGGGGGAACAGATACGCAGTATTTT. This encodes CASSAYSGTGGTDTQYF.

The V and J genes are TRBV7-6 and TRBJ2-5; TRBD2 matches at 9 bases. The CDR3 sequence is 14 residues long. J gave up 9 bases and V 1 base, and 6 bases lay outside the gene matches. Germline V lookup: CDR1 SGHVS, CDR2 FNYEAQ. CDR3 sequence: CASSLVAGGTSQYF. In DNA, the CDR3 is TGTGCCAGCAGCTTAGTGGCGGGGGGGACCTCCCAGTACTTC.

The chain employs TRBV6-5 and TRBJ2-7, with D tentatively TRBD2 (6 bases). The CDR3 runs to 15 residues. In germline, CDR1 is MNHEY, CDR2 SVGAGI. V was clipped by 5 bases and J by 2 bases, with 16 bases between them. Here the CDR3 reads CASSALASGAYEQYF. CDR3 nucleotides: TGTGCCAGCAGTGCCCTAGCTTCGGGAGCCTACGAGCAGTACTTC.

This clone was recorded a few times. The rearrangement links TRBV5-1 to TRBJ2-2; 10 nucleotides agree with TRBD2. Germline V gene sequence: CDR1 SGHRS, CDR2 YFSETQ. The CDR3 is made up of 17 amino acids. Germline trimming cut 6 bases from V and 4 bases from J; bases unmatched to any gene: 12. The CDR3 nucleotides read TGCGCCAGCACTCCATGGACTAGCGGAGCAGGCACCGGGGAGCTGTTTTTT. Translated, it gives CASTPWTSGAGTGELFF.

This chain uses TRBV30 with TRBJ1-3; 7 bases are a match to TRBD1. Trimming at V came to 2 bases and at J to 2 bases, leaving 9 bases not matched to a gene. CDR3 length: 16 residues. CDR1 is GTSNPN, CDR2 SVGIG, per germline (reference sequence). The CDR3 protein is CAWSKSTGPTGNTIYF. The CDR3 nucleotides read TGTGCCTGGAGTAAATCGACAGGGCCTACTGGAAACACCATATATTTT.

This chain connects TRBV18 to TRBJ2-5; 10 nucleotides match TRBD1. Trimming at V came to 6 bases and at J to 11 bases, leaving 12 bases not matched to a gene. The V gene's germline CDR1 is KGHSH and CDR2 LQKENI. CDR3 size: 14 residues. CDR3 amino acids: CASSPGTGVGEQYF. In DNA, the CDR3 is TGTGCCAGCTCTCCCGGGACAGGGGTGGGAGAGCAGTACTTC.

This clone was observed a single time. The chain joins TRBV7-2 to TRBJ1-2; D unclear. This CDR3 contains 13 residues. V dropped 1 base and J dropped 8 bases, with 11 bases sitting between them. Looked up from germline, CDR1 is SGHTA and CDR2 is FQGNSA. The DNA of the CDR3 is TGTGCCAGCAGCTTAGTTGGGAGGCAAGGCTACACCTTC. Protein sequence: CASSLVGRQGYTF.

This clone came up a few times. CDR3 sequence reads: CATTDVTGYTGELFF. The DNA for the CDR3 is TGTGCCACAACCGACGTTACAGGGTACACCGGGGAGCTGTTTTTT. The chain uses TRBV15 and TRBJ2-2, with D tentatively TRBD1 (6 bases). This CDR3 has 15 residues. Germline lookup yields CDR1 LNHNV and CDR2 YYDKDF (reference sequence). Trimming took off 9 bases at V and 3 bases at J, with 17 bases between the two ends.

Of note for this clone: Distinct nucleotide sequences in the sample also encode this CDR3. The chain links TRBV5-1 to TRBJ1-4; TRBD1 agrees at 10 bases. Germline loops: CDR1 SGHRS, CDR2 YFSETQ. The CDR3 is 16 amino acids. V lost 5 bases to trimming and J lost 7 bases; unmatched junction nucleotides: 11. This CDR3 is CASSPRPTGGGEKLFF. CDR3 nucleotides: TGCGCCAGCAGTCCCCGCCCGACAGGGGGCGGTGAAAAACTGTTTTTT.

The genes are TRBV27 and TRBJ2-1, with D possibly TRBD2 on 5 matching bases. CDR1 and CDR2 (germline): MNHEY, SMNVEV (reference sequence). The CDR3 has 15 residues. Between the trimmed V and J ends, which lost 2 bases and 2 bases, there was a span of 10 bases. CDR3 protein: CASSLERGTYNEQFF. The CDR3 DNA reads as TGTGCCAGCAGTTTAGAGAGAGGGACCTACAATGAGCAGTTCTTC.

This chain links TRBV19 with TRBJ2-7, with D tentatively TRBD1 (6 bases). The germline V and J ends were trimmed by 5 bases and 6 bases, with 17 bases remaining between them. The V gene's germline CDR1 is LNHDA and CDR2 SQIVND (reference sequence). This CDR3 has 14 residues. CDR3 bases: TGTGCCAGTAGTCTTGGGACACAGAGCCGCGAGCAGTACTTC. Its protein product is CASSLGTQSREQYF. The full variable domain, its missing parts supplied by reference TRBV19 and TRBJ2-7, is DGGITQSPKYLFRKEGQNVTLSCEQNLNHDAMYWYRQDPGQGLRLIYYSQIVNDFQKGDIAEGYSVSREKKESFPLTVTSAQKNPTAFYLCASSLGTQSREQYFGPGTRLTVT.

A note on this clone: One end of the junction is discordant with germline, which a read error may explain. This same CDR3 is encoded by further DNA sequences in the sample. In DNA, the CDR3 is TGTGCCAGCAGCCACGGACAGGATAGCAACCAGCCCCAGCATTTT. This translates into CASSHGQDSNQPQHF. The V gene is TRBV4-2, the J gene TRBJ1-5; 7 positions match TRBD1. Germline loops: CDR1 LGHNA, CDR2 YNFKEQ. The CDR3 length is 15 residues.